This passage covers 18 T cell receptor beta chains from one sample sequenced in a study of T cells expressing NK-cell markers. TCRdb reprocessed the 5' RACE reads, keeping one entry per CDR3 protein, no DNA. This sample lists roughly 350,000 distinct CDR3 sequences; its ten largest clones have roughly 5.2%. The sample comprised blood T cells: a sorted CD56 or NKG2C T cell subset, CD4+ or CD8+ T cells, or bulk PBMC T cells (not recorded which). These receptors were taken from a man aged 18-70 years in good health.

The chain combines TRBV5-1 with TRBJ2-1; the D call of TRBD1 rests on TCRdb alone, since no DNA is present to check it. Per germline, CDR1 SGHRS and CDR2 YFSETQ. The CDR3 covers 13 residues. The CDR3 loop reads CASGVPGINEQFF. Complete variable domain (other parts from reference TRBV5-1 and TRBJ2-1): KAGVTQTPRYLIKTRGQQVTLSCSPISGHRSVSWYQQTPGQGLQFLFEYFSETQRNKGNFPGRFSGRQFSNSRSEMNVSTLELGDSALYLCASGVPGINEQFFGPGTRLTVL.

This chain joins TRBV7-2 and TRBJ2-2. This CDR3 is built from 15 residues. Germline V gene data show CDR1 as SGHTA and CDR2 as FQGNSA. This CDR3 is CASSFSGSMGGELFF.

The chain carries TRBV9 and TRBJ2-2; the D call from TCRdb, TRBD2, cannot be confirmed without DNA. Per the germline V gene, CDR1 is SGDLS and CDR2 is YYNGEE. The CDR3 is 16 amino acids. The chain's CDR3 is CASSVGTSGATGELFF.

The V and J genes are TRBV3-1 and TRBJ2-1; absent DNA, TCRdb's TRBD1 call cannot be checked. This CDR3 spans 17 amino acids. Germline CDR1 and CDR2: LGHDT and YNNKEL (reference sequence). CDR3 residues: CASSPRRQGRSYNEQFF.

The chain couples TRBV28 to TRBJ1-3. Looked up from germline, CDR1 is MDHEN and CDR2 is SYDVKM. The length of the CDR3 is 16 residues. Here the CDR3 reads CASTQQAMSDGNTIYF.

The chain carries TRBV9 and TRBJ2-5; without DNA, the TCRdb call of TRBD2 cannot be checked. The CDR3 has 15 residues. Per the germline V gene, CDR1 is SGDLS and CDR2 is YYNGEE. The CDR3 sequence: CASSAGASGVETQYF.

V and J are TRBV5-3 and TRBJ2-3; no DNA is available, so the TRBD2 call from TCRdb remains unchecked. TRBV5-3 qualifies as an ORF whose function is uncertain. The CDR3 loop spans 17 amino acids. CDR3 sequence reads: CARSLCWGPKSTDTQYF.

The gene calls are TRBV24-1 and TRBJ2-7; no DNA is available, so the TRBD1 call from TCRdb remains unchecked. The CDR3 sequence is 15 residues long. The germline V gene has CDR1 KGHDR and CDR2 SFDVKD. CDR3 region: CATSDGHGSHWEQYF.

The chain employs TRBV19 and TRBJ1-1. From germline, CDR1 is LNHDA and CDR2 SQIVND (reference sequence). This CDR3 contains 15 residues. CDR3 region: CASKKRVAGNTEAFF.

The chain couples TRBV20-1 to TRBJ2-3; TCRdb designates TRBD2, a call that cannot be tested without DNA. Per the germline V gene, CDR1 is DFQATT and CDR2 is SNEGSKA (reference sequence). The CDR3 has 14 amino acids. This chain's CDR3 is CSADKGLLEATQYF.

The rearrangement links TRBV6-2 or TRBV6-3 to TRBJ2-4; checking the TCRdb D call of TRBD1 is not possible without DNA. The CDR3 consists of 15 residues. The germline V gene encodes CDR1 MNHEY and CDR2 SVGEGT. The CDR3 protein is CASGSSLGQAGIQYF.

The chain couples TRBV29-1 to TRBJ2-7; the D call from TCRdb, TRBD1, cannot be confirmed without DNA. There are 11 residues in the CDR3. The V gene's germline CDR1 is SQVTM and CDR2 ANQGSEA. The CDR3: CSVINRVEQYF.

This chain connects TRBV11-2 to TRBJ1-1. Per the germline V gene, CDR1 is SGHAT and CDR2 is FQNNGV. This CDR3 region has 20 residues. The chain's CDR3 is CASSLDGWGGGEPVNTEAFF.

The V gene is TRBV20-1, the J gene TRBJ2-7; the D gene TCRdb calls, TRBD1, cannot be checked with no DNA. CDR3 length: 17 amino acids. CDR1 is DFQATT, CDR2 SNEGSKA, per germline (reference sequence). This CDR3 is CSARRQAAKFISYEQYF.

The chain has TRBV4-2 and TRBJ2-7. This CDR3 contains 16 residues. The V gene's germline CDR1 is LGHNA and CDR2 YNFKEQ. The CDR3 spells CASSQDWAATSYEQYF.

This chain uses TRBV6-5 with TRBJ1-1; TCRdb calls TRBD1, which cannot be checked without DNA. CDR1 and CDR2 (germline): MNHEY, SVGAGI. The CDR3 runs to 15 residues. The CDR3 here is CASSYYPTGNTEAFF.

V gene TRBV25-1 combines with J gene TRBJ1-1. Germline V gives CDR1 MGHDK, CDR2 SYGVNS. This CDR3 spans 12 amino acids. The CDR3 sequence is CASSVQGTEAFF.

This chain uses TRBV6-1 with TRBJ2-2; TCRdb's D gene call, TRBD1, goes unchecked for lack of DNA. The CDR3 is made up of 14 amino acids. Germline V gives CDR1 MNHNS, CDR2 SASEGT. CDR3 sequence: CASSPPTGVGELFF.